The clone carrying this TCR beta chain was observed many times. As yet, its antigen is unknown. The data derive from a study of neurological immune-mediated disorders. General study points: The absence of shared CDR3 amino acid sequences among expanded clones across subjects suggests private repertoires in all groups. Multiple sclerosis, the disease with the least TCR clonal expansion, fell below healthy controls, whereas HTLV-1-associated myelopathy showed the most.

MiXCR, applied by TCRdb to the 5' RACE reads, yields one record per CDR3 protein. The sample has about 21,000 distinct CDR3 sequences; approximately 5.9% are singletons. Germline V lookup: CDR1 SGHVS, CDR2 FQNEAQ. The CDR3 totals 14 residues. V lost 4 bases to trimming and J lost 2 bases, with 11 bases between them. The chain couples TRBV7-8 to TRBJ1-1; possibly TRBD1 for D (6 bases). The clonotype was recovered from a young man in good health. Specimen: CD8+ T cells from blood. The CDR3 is CASSSTGLNTEAFF. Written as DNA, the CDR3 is TGTGCCAGCAGCTCAACAGGGCTCAACACTGAAGCTTTCTTT.